This passage covers 14 T cell receptor beta chains from one sample sequenced in a study of T cells in Graves' hyperthyroidism and ophthalmopathy. Amplified TCR beta CDR3 regions came from RNA transcripts. HTBI primers were employed in a first-round RT-PCR of the TCR CDR3. TCRdb processed the multiplex PCR reads anew with MiXCR; each CDR3 protein has one entry. The top ten hold over 70% of the sample, which has about 360,000 distinct CDR3 sequences, roughly 25% seen once. Sequencing used blood. These receptors were taken from a man between 50 and 59 years old with Graves' hyperthyroidism.

The chain couples TRBV5-1 to TRBJ2-2; 9 nucleotides line up with TRBD1. Looked up from germline, CDR1 is SGHRS and CDR2 is YFSETQ. This CDR3 spans 15 amino acids. V shed 4 bases, J shed 4 bases, and the junction held 5 bases outside the gene matches. CDR3 protein: CASSERTGATGELFF. In nucleotides, the CDR3 is TGCGCCAGCAGCGAACGGACAGGGGCCACCGGGGAGCTGTTTTTT. The entire variable domain, with the rest obtained from reference TRBV5-1 and TRBJ2-2, is as follows: KAGVTQTPRYLIKTRGQQVTLSCSPISGHRSVSWYQQTPGQGLQFLFEYFSETQRNKGNFPGRFSGRQFSNSRSEMNVSTLELGDSALYLCASSERTGATGELFFGEGSRLTVL.

This chain uses TRBV6-1 with TRBJ2-7, with D perhaps matching TRBD1 (6 bases). Germline V gene lookup returns CDR1 MNHNS and CDR2 SASEGT. The CDR3 totals 14 residues. With 7 bases removed from V and 2 bases from J, the gap between germline ends came to 15 bases. The CDR3 spells CASNRGTGTYEQYF. The CDR3 DNA is TGTGCCAGCAATAGGGGGACGGGAACCTACGAGCAGTACTTC.

V and J are TRBV19 and TRBJ2-3; no definite D call. Germline CDR1 is LNHDA and CDR2 is SQIVND (reference sequence). The CDR3 extends over 13 amino acids. Trimming pared 5 bases from V and 2 bases from J, leaving 8 bases between. The CDR3 DNA is TGTGCCAGTAGTCCTTCGAACACAGATACGCAGTATTTT. This translates into CASSPSNTDTQYF.

In its sample, this clonotype was seen a few times. The V and J genes are TRBV20-1 and TRBJ1-5; no firm D call. The CDR3 is 12 residues long. Per the germline V gene, CDR1 is DFQATT and CDR2 is SNEGSKA (reference sequence). The V end lost 2 bases, the J end lost 5 bases, and 7 bases lay between the germline ends. CDR3 in amino acids: CSARYGDQPQHF. CDR3 nucleotide sequence: TGCAGTGCTAGATACGGGGATCAGCCCCAGCATTTT.

This clonotype was seen ten or more times. The chain employs TRBV29-1 and TRBJ1-1; D unclear. Germline CDR1 and CDR2: SQVTM and ANQGSEA. Trimming left V 2 bases short and J 5 bases short, with 6 bases between. The CDR3 length is 11 residues. This chain's CDR3 is CSVEPDTEAFF. The CDR3, as DNA: TGCAGCGTTGAACCCGATACTGAAGCTTTCTTT.

A single count supports this clonotype. DNA of the CDR3: TGTGCCAGCAGGAGACCGGGACAGCAAGAGACCCAGTACTTC. Translation gives CASRRPGQQETQYF. The chain employs TRBV6-1 and TRBJ2-5; 7 bases map to TRBD1. The germline CDR1 and CDR2 sequences are MNHNS and SASEGT. The CDR3 runs to 14 residues. V lost 6 bases and J lost 2; bases outside the gene matches: 6.

This clonotype was counted a few times. The CDR3 is CSARLGGPNTEAFF. The DNA of the CDR3 is TGCAGTGCCCGTTTGGGGGGCCCAAACACTGAAGCTTTCTTT. The gene calls are TRBV20-1 and TRBJ1-1; TRBD1 is a possible D gene (6 bases). V lost 6 bases to trimming and J lost 2 bases, with 16 bases between them. The CDR3 is made up of 14 amino acids. Germline assignment: CDR1 DFQATT and CDR2 SNEGSKA (reference sequence).

This clonotype showed up many times. The genes are TRBV20-1 and TRBJ2-5; 7 bases line up with TRBD2. The CDR3 has 15 residues. V lost 6 bases to trimming and J lost 3 bases; unmatched junction nucleotides: 13. Germline CDR1 reads DFQATT; CDR2 reads SNEGSKA (reference sequence). CDR3 nucleotides: TGCAGTGCAAGGGACTATACTGCCAGGAAAGAGACCCAGTACTTC. Translation: CSARDYTARKETQYF.

This clonotype was found many times. The rearrangement links TRBV6-1 to TRBJ2-1, with D hard to call. This CDR3 comprises 15 residues. CDR1 MNHNS and CDR2 SASEGT come from the germline V gene. The ends were cut back, 3 bases at V and 5 bases at J, with 14 bases in the middle. The CDR3 loop reads CASSDVVRSNNEQFF. The CDR3 DNA follows: TGTGCCAGCAGTGACGTAGTACGGTCGAACAATGAGCAGTTCTTC.

This clonotype occurred many times. V is TRBV2 and J is TRBJ2-7; D may be TRBD2 (5 bases). This CDR3 comprises 13 residues. CDR1 is SNHLY, CDR2 FYNNEI, per germline. The V end was cut by 7 bases, the J end by 1 base, with 11 bases between. In DNA, the CDR3 is TGTGCCAGCACCCCTCGGGGATCCTACGAGCAGTACTTC. This sequence encodes CASTPRGSYEQYF.

The sample holds a few counts of this clonotype. A much bigger clone sits one base away, suggesting this may be a read error. The gene calls are TRBV12-3 or TRBV12-4 and TRBJ2-3; perhaps TRBD1 as D (6 bases). With 6 bases removed from V and 0 bases from J, the gap between germline ends came to 19 bases. The CDR3 spans 17 residues. As DNA, the CDR3 is TGTGCCAGCAGCCCTGACAGGTCGTCCTCTAGCACAGATACGCAGTATTTT. It yields the protein CASSPDRSSSSTDTQYF.

There are a few counts of this clonotype. The rearrangement uses TRBV9 and TRBJ2-1, with 7 bases that match TRBD2. The junction had 7 bases not matched to a gene; V was cut back by 0 bases and J by 7 bases. This CDR3 contains 15 residues. Germline V gene sequence: CDR1 SGDLS, CDR2 YYNGEE. In DNA form, the CDR3 reads TGTGCCAGCAGCGTAGGACCTAGCGGCTTAAATGAGCAGTTCTTC. Translated, it gives CASSVGPSGLNEQFF.

The chain recombines TRBV27 with TRBJ1-1; the D gene is possibly TRBD1 (5 bases). Trimming took off 3 bases at V and 2 bases at J, with 13 bases between the two ends. The germline CDR1 and CDR2 sequences are MNHEY and SMNVEV (reference sequence). The CDR3 runs 15 residues. CDR3: CASSFRGARNTEAFF. CDR3 DNA: TGTGCCAGCAGTTTCAGAGGGGCGCGAAACACTGAAGCTTTCTTT.

Regarding this clonotype: This could be a read error, since a much larger clone is one nucleotide away. The V and J genes are TRBV5-1 and TRBJ2-1; 11 nucleotides line up with TRBD2. The CDR3 has 16 residues. Trimming cost V 0 bases and J 8 bases; bases outside gene matches: 7. Germline CDR1 reads SGHRS; CDR2 reads YFSETQ. CDR3 DNA: TGCGCCAGCAGCTTGGCCTTAGCGGGAGGGCCGGATGAGCAGTTCTTC. It codes for CASSLALAGGPDEQFF. Combining the CDR3 with reference TRBV5-1 and TRBJ2-1 gives the whole variable domain KAGVTQTPRYLIKTRGQQVTLSCSPISGHRSVSWYQQTPGQGLQFLFEYFSETQRNKGNFPGRFSGRQFSNSRSEMNVSTLELGDSALYLCASSLALAGGPDEQFFGPGTRLTVL.